This T cell receptor beta chain emerged from a study of T cells in Graves' hyperthyroidism and ophthalmopathy. Graves' hyperthyroidism was deemed stable absent ophthalmopathy progression within 18 months. Participants, patients aged 18 to 65, had newly diagnosed hyperthyroidism with a duration under 2 months. Researchers barred patients who had uncontrolled infection, other autoimmune disease, pregnancy or lactation. Findings and limits, study-wide: Most clonotypes expanded in thyroid above 0.001 were likewise present in blood.

TCR beta CDR3 regions were amplified from RNA. Initially, a first-round RT-PCR of the TCR CDR3 employed the HTBI primer set. In TCRdb, the multiplex PCR reads were re-called with MiXCR into one record per CDR3 protein. The table has around 350,000 distinct CDR3 sequences, about 18% seen once. Remarks on this clonotype: Its antigen is not identified.

Per the germline V gene, CDR1 is SEHNR and CDR2 is FQNEAQ (reference sequence). CDR3 length: 15 amino acids. The V end lost 0 bases, the J end lost 1 base, and 9 bases lay between the germline ends. The receptor's source is a woman younger than 30 with Graves' hyperthyroidism. Sample: blood. V usage is TRBV7-9 and J usage is TRBJ1-1, with a possible D match to TRBD1 (5 bases). CDR3 DNA: TGTGCCAGCAGCTTAGCGCACGGGGGGAACACTGAAGCTTTCTTT. It translates to CASSLAHGGNTEAFF.